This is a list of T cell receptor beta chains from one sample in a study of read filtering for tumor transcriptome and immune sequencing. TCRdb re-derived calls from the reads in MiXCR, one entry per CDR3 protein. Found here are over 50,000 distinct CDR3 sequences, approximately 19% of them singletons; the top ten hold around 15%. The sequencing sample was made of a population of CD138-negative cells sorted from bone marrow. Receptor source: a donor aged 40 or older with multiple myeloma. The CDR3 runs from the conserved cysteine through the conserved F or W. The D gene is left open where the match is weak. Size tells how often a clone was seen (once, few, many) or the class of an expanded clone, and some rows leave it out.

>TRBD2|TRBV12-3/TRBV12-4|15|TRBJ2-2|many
CASSFSGGVSGELFF
TGTGCCAGCAGTTTTAGCGGGGGGGTGTCCGGGGAGCTGTTTTTT
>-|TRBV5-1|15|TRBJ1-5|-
CASSLHGESNQPQHF
TGCGCCAGCAGCCTCCACGGGGAAAGCAATCAGCCCCAGCATTTT
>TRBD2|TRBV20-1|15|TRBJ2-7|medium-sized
CSASRLAGSSYEQYF
TGCAGTGCTAGTCGACTAGCGGGGAGCTCCTACGAGCAGTACTTC
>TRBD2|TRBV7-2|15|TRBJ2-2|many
CASSLAGRNTGELFF
TGTGCCAGCAGTCTAGCGGGGAGGAACACCGGGGAGCTGTTTTTT
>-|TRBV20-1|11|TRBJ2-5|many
CSATTAETQYF
TGCAGTGCGACGACTGCAGAGACCCAGTACTTC
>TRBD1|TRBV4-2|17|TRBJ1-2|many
CASSQPGTGGIGHGYTF
TGTGCCAGCAGCCAACCCGGGACAGGGGGCATAGGGCATGGCTACACCTTC
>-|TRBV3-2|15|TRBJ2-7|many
CASSQGTGVAYEQYF
TGTGCCAGCAGCCAAGGAACAGGGGTAGCCTACGAGCAGTACTTC
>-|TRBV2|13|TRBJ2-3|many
CASSDAGYDTQYF
TGTGCCAGCAGTGACGCAGGGTATGATACGCAGTATTTT
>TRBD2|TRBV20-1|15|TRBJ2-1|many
CSAREVSGIEYEQFF
TGCAGTGCTAGAGAGGTTAGCGGGATTGAGTATGAGCAGTTCTTC
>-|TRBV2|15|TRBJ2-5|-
CASSEALQGEETQYF
TGTGCCAGCAGTGAAGCGCTTCAAGGGGAAGAGACCCAGTACTTC
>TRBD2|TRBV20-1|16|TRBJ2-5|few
CSATTGTSGRGETQYF
TGCAGTGCTACCACCGGGACTAGCGGGAGGGGAGAGACCCAGTACTTC
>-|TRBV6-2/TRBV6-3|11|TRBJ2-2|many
CASKGTGELFF
TGTGCCAGCAAAGGCACCGGGGAGCTGTTTTTT
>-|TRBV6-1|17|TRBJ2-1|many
CASSEFVESSRYNEQFF
TGTGCCAGCAGTGAATTTGTAGAGTCCTCGAGGTACAATGAGCAGTTCTTC
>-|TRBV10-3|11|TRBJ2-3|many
CATASTDTQYF
TGTGCCACCGCCAGCACAGATACGCAGTATTTT
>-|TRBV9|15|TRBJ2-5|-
CASSYSGDAGETQYF
TGTGCCAGCAGCTATTCAGGGGATGCGGGAGAGACCCAGTACTTC
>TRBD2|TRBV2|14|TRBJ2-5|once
CAGSGGTSAETQYF
TGTGCCGGCAGCGGCGGGACTAGCGCTGAGACCCAGTACTTC
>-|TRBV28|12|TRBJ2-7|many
CATFRTAYEQYF
TGTGCCACATTCCGGACAGCCTACGAGCAGTACTTC
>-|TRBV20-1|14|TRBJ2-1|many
CSANLGSSYNEQFF
TGCAGTGCCAACCTAGGGAGCTCCTACAATGAGCAGTTCTTC
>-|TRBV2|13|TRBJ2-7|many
CASMRRGEYEQYF
TGTGCCAGCATGAGGAGGGGGGAATACGAGCAGTACTTC
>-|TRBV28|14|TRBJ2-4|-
CASSPTVPKNIQYF
TGTGCCAGCAGCCCGACAGTACCCAAAAACATTCAGTACTTC
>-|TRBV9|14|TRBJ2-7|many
CASSVDGVSYEQYF
TGTGCCAGCAGCGTAGATGGGGTCTCCTACGAGCAGTACTTC
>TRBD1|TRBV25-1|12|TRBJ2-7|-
CASRDRGPERYF
TGTGCCAGCAGGGACAGGGGGCCCGAGCGGTACTTC
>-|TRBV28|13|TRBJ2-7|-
CASSSSPSYEQYF
TGTGCCAGCAGTTCCTCTCCCTCCTACGAGCAGTACTTC
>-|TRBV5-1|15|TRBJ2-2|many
CASSLRGRNTGELFF
TGCGCCAGCAGCTTAAGGGGACGGAACACCGGGGAGCTGTTTTTT
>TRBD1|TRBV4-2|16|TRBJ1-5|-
CASSQAYDRGNQPQHF
TGTGCCAGCAGCCAGGCATACGACAGGGGGAATCAGCCCCAGCATTTT
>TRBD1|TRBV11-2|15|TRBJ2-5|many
CASSRGQGRRETQYF
TGTGCCAGCAGCCGGGGACAGGGGAGGAGGGAGACCCAGTACTTC
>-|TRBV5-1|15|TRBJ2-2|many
CASSQAATNTGELFF
TGCGCCAGTTCACAGGCGGCAACGAACACCGGGGAGCTGTTTTTT
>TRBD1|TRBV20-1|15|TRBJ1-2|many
CSARDPGQGSHGYTF
TGCAGTGCTAGAGATCCAGGACAGGGAAGTCATGGCTATACCTTC